Listed below are T cell receptor beta chains from one sample, sequenced in a study of blood T cells in healthy people across ages. TCRdb reprocessed the 5' RACE reads with MiXCR, giving one entry per CDR3 protein. This table holds about 1.4 million distinct CDR3 sequences, almost 60% found once. The sequenced material came from blood. These receptors came from a man aged 18 to 30 in good health. Both conserved end residues are part of each CDR3. Each record gives: D gene, J gene, clone size, V gene, CDR3 protein, CDR3 DNA. A D gene is named only where the DNA matches it firmly. A row's size may be missing; if present it is once, few, many or a size class.

D: NA
J: TRBJ2-7
size: NA
V: TRBV4-1
CDR3: CASSHQELTYEQYF
DNA: TGCGCCAGCAGCCACCAGGAATTGACCTACGAGCAGTACTTC

D: TRBD2
J: TRBJ2-7
size: NA
V: TRBV13
CDR3: CASSHLAGAGYEQYF
DNA: TGTGCCAGCAGCCACTTAGCGGGGGCAGGTTACGAGCAGTACTTC

D: NA
J: TRBJ2-4
size: NA
V: TRBV5-1
CDR3: CASSFGEEGNIQYF
DNA: TGCGCCAGCAGCTTTGGCGAAGAGGGAAACATTCAGTACTTC

D: NA
J: TRBJ2-1
size: NA
V: TRBV20-1
CDR3: CSARDSFYNEQFF
DNA: TGCAGTGCTAGGGACAGCTTCTACAATGAGCAGTTCTTC

D: NA
J: TRBJ2-5
size: NA
V: TRBV4-1
CDR3: CASSQGDETQYF
DNA: TGCGCCAGCAGCCAAGGGGATGAGACCCAGTACTTC

D: NA
J: TRBJ1-4
size: NA
V: TRBV27
CDR3: CASSPGSSGDPNEKLFF
DNA: TGTGCCAGCAGTCCCGGATCATCGGGAGATCCTAATGAAAAACTGTTTTTT

D: NA
J: TRBJ2-7
size: few
V: TRBV7-9
CDR3: CASSLSDYEQYF
DNA: TGTGCCAGCAGTTTGAGCGATTACGAGCAGTACTTC

D: NA
J: TRBJ2-7
size: NA
V: TRBV21-1
CDR3: CASSCWDRDYEQYF
DNA: TGTGCCAGCAGCTGTTGGGACAGGGACTACGAGCAGTACTTC

D: NA
J: TRBJ2-3
size: NA
V: TRBV4-1
CDR3: CASSQERGTLDTQYF
DNA: TGCGCCAGCAGCCAAGAACGAGGGACCCTAGATACGCAGTATTTT

D: TRBD1
J: TRBJ1-2
size: few
V: TRBV4-1
CDR3: CASSQWEGQGAYYGYTF
DNA: TGCGCCAGCAGCCAATGGGAGGGGCAGGGGGCTTACTATGGCTACACCTTC

D: TRBD1
J: TRBJ2-6
size: few
V: TRBV28
CDR3: CASSSGGAGANVLTF
DNA: TGTGCCAGCAGTTCAGGGGGCGCTGGGGCCAACGTCCTGACTTTC

D: NA
J: TRBJ2-7
size: NA
V: TRBV11-2
CDR3: CASSRGKGNSYEQYF
DNA: TGTGCCAGCAGCCGAGGAAAAGGGAACTCCTACGAGCAGTACTTC

D: NA
J: TRBJ2-4
size: NA
V: TRBV4-1
CDR3: CASSQDSGAGLNIQYF
DNA: TGCGCCAGCAGCCAAGATTCCGGGGCAGGCCTAAACATTCAGTACTTC

D: NA
J: TRBJ1-5
size: NA
V: TRBV15
CDR3: CATSRDIGYDQPQHF
DNA: TGTGCCACCAGCAGAGATATCGGCTACGATCAGCCCCAGCATTTT

D: NA
J: TRBJ2-7
size: once
V: TRBV20-1
CDR3: CSAWGPSEGSSYEQYF
DNA: TGCAGTGCTTGGGGCCCGAGTGAGGGGAGCTCCTACGAGCAGTACTTC

D: NA
J: TRBJ1-1
size: NA
V: TRBV29-1
CDR3: CSVMDGQTEAFF
DNA: TGCAGCGTTATGGACGGCCAGACTGAAGCTTTCTTT

D: NA
J: TRBJ2-5
size: few
V: TRBV29-1
CDR3: CSVEAGSQRETQYF
DNA: TGCAGCGTTGAAGCGGGCAGCCAGAGAGAGACCCAGTACTTC

D: TRBD2
J: TRBJ2-1
size: NA
V: TRBV4-2
CDR3: CASSQDRWGPSGGENEQFF
DNA: TGTGCCAGCAGCCAAGATCGATGGGGGCCTAGCGGGGGTGAGAATGAGCAGTTCTTC

D: NA
J: TRBJ1-2
size: NA
V: TRBV7-9
CDR3: CASSTTRTASAIPGYTF
DNA: TGTGCCAGCAGTACTACCCGGACGGCGAGCGCGATTCCCGGCTACACCTTC

D: NA
J: TRBJ2-7
size: few
V: TRBV6-6
CDR3: CASSYSRQEDSYEQYF
DNA: TGTGCCAGCAGTTACTCGAGACAGGAAGACTCCTACGAGCAGTACTTC

D: NA
J: TRBJ1-2
size: NA
V: TRBV7-9
CDR3: CASSREDYGYTF
DNA: TGTGCCAGCAGTAGGGAAGACTATGGCTACACCTTC

D: NA
J: TRBJ1-1
size: NA
V: TRBV20-1
CDR3: CSARDPRGGSMNTEAFF
DNA: TGCAGTGCTAGAGACCCAAGAGGAGGCAGTATGAACACTGAAGCTTTCTTT

D: NA
J: TRBJ2-3
size: few
V: TRBV29-1
CDR3: CSAYDPTDTQYF
DNA: TGCAGCGCTTACGACCCCACAGATACGCAGTATTTT

D: NA
J: TRBJ1-4
size: NA
V: TRBV12-3/TRBV12-4
CDR3: CASSLRLQGGKLFF
DNA: TGTGCCAGCAGTTTAAGGTTACAGGGTGGAAAACTGTTTTTT

D: TRBD1
J: TRBJ2-5
size: NA
V: TRBV5-1
CDR3: CASSLGDRAQETQYF
DNA: TGCGCCAGCAGCTTGGGTGACAGGGCCCAAGAGACCCAGTACTTC

D: TRBD1
J: TRBJ2-1
size: few
V: TRBV10-3
CDR3: CAISDRDRNNNEQFF
DNA: TGTGCCATCAGTGACCGGGACAGGAATAACAATGAGCAGTTCTTC

D: NA
J: TRBJ2-3
size: NA
V: TRBV4-3
CDR3: CASSLGPLLAGTDTQYF
DNA: TGCGCCAGCAGCCTTGGCCCTCTTTTGGCCGGCACAGATACGCAGTATTTT